Given below is one T cell receptor beta chain in context. This clonotype appeared a few times. The target of this receptor is not known. Per-base qualities were not stored, and no clone one base away is much larger. The library came from 5' RACE. TCRdb shows the sequencer as Illumina HiSeq 2500. The second PCR ran for about 6 to 11 cycles and used a J-beta primer mix along with a sample-barcoded 5' primer. A template-switch 5' adaptor carrying 12 random nucleotides introduced a unique molecular identifier onto each TCR beta cDNA molecule. At least 2.5 million CDR3-containing paired-end reads were obtained from each sample. All of the RNA was converted into first-strand cDNA using the Mint cDNA synthesis kit, with a TRBC-specific oligonucleotide serving as the primer. Following uracil-DNA glycosylase treatment, a first 18-cycle PCR with universal primers M1SS and BC2_uni_R was performed on all cDNA. The study's processing was this. Normalization of each sample was performed by random selection of 1 million high-quality reads, each carrying a distinct molecular identifier. Reads sharing molecular identifiers were discarded rather than binned into consensus sequences. CDR3 identification, clonotype clustering and error correction used MiTCR with a Q25 quality threshold and the strictest error-elimination algorithm. A nonparametric unseen species model with Euler transformation was used to estimate a lower bound on total TCR beta diversity. The public reads were reprocessed in TCRdb via fastp at Q25 and MiXCR, keeping in-frame beta chains. Rows are combined by CDR3 protein, so each entry shows the most common genes and DNA. The V and J calls here are based on TCRdb, not the publication. Within this sample are about 1,600,000 distinct CDR3 sequences, with approximately 38% of them counted one time only. Of the sample, roughly 7.7% falls within the top ten clones.

Donors were 40 or so systemically healthy Caucasian individuals from Russia aged roughly 6 to 90 years. Ten milliliters of peripheral blood were drawn from each donor into EDTA-treated Vacutainer tubes. Ficoll-Paque density-gradient centrifugation was used to isolate PBMCs, with at least 7 million per sample. Total RNA, at least 6 micrograms per sample, was extracted from PBMCs with Trizol reagent. For every donor, an aliquot of PBMCs went through flow cytometry to measure the percentages of naive CD45RAhigh/CD27high T cells. The data originate from a study of blood T cells in healthy people across ages (dated by TCRdb to between 2014 and 2016). Regarding the complete study: In model experiments, template switching captured about one uniquely barcoded TCR beta cDNA molecule for every two T cells. To track age-related changes in TCR beta repertoire diversity, the study relied on deep sequencing normalized with unique cDNA molecular identifiers. Four age groups were formed from the donors: young (average roughly 16 years), middle-aged (approximately 41), aged (over 55) and long-lived (more than 75). To avoid experimental bias, donors of different ages were distributed randomly across sequencing lanes. Two additional independent replicas of 1 million unique cDNA reads from the same blood draw were analyzed for two donors (one aged 18 to 29 and one aged 80 or older). Summary of the overall study and its limitations: As age increased, observed TCR beta diversity per million T cells dropped in a roughly linear way, and a significant reduction was already evident by age approximately 40. Since profiling was done on bulk unsorted PBMCs, naive and antigen-experienced compartments could not be conclusively compared. Total diversity estimates from one million sequenced T cells were considered lower bounds and underestimates. Because donor CMV infection status was unknown, age-related changes in expanded clonotypes were potentially confounded. A strong correlation was found between observed TCR beta diversity and the percentage of naive T cells measured by flow cytometry. Compared with the aged group, the long-lived group had more naive CD4+ T cells, fewer expanded clones and increased TCR diversity, suggesting age selection.

Cut back by 1 base and 7 bases, the V and J ends lie 16 bases apart. Taken from the germline V gene (reference sequence), the CDR1 and CDR2 loops are SEHNR and FQNEAQ. Reading from cysteine to phenylalanine, the CDR3 counts 16 amino acids. Just the 48-base CDR3 DNA is kept, in frame starting at base 1. This TCR was sampled from a woman aged 18-29 years in good health. Here the chain combines TRBV7-9 and TRBJ1-4; TRBD1 is possibly the D segment (6 matching bases). Sequencing was done on a sample of blood. The DNA is as follows: TGTGCCAGCAGCTTAGAGGGGGGACTTAAAACTGAAAAACTGTTTTTT. The encoded protein is CASSLEGGLKTEKLFF.